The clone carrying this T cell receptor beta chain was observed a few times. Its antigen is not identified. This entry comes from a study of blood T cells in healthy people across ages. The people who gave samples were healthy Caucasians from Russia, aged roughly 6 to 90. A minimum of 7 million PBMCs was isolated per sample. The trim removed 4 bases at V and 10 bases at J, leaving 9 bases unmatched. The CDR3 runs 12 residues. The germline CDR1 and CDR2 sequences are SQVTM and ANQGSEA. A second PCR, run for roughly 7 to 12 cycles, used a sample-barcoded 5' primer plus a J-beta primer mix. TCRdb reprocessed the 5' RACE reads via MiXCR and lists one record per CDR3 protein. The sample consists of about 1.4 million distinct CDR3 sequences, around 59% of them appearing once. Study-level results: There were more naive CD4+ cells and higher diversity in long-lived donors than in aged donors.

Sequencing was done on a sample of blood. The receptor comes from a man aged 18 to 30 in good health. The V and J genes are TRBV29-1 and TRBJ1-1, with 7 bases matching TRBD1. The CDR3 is CSVGETGRSAFF. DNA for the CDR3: TGCAGCGTTGGTGAGACAGGGAGGTCAGCTTTCTTT.